Here is one T cell receptor beta chain with its context. Its specificity is not known. Time point denoted: after neoadjuvant nivolumab, at surgical resection. These oral cavity squamous cell carcinomas were HPV-negative and locally advanced. The CDR3 spans 15 residues. V lost 6 bases and J 5 bases, leaving 19 bases between the germline ends. CDR1 is MDHEN and CDR2 is SYDVKM in the germline V gene. Data came from immunoSEQ multiplex PCR; TCRdb stores just in-frame clones and leaves some out. The sample records about 2,200 clones, 45% to 65% being singletons. The data derive from a study of neoadjuvant anti-PD-1 for oral cavity cancer. General study points: Each response group had just three patients in TCR analyses. Expansion of preexisting intratumoral clones was suggested to aid response.

This chain joins TRBV28 and TRBJ1-1; a weak D match, TRBD1 (5 bases). This sequence originates from a person aged 35 to 85 with oral cavity squamous cell carcinoma. The sample here was tumor tissue, taken after nivolumab (anti-PD-1) treatment. The chain's CDR3 is CASSPVQGGLTEAFF. In DNA, the CDR3 is TGTGCCAGCAGCCCCGTCCAGGGAGGGTTAACTGAAGCTTTCTTT. The complete variable domain, with remaining parts taken from reference TRBV28 and TRBJ1-1, reads DVKVTQSSRYLVKRTGEKVFLECVQDMDHENMFWYRQDPGLGLRLIYFSYDVKMKEKGDIPEGYSVSREKKERFSLILESASTNQTSMYLCASSPVQGGLTEAFFGQGTRLTVV.